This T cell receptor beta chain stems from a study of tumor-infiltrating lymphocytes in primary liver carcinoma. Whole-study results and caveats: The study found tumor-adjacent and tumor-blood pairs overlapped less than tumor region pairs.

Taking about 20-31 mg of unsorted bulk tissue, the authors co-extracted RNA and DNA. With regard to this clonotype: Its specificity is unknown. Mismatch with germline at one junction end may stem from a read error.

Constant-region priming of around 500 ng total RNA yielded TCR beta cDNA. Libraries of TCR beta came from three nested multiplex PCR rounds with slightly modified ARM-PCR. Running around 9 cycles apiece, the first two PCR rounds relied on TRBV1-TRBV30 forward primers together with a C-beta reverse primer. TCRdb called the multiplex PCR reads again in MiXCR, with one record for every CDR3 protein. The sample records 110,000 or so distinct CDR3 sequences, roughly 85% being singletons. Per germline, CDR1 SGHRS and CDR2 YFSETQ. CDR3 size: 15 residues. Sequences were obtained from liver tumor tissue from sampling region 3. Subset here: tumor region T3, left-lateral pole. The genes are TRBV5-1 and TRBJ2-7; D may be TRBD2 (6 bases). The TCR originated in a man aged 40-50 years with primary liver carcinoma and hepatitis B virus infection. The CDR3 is CANSSAGTGPYEQYF. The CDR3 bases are TGCGCCAACAGCTCCGCCGGGACTGGACCCTACGAGCAGTATTTC.